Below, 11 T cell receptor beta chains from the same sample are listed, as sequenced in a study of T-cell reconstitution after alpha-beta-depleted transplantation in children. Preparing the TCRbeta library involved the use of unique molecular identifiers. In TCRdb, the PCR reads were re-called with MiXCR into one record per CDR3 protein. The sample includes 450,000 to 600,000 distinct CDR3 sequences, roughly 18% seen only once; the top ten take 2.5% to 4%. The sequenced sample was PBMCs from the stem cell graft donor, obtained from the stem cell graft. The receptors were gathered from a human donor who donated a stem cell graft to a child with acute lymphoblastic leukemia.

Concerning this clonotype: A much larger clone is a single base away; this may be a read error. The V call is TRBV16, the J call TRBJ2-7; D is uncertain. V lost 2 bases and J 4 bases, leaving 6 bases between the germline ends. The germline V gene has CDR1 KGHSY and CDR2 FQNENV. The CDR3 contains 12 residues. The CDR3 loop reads CASSQDQYEQYF. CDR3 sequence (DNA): TGTGCCAGCAGCCAAGACCAGTACGAGCAGTACTTC.

Written as DNA, the CDR3 is TGCGCCAGCCCAAACAGGGAGAACACCGGGGAGCTGTTTTTT. Protein: CASPNRENTGELFF. This chain uses TRBV5-1 with TRBJ2-2; a possible D gene is TRBD1 (6 bases). The V end lost 7 bases, the J end lost 1 base, and 11 bases lay between the germline ends. This CDR3 is built from 14 residues. Germline assignment: CDR1 SGHRS and CDR2 YFSETQ.

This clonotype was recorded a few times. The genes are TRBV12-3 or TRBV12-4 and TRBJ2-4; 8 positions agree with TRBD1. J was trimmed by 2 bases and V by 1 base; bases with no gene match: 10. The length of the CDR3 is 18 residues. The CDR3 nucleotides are TGTGCCAGCAGTTTAGACCCGGGACAGGCACCTTCCAAAAACATTCAGTACTTC. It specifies CASSLDPGQAPSKNIQYF.

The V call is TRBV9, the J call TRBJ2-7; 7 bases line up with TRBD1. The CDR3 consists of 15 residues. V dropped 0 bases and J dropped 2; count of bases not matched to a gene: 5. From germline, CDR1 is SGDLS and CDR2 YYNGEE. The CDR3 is CASSVEGALPYEQYF. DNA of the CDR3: TGTGCCAGCAGCGTAGAGGGGGCCCTCCCCTACGAGCAGTACTTC.

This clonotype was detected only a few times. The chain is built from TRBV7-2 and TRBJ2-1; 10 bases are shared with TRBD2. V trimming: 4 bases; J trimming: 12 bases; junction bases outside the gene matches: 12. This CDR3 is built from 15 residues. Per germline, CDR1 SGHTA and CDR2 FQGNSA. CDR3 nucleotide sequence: TGTGCCAGCAGCTACACCGCTAGCGGGGGATCGTTGCAGTTCTTC. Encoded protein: CASSYTASGGSLQFF.

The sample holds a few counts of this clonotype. CDR3 DNA sequence: TGTGCCAGCAGCTTATACCAGGGGCAGTCACCCCTCCACTTT. Translating it yields CASSLYQGQSPLHF. The chain has TRBV7-2 and TRBJ1-6; tentative D call: TRBD1 (6 bases). Trimming removed 2 bases from V and 10 bases from J, with 12 bases in between. The CDR3 covers 14 residues. Germline CDR1 reads SGHTA; CDR2 reads FQGNSA.

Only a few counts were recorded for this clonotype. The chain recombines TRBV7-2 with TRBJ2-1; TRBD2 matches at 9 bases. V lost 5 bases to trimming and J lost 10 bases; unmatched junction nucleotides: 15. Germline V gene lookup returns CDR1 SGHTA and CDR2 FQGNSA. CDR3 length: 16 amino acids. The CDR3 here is CASSVRPGLAKGEQFF. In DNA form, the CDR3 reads TGTGCCAGCAGCGTCCGCCCGGGACTAGCTAAAGGGGAGCAGTTCTTC.

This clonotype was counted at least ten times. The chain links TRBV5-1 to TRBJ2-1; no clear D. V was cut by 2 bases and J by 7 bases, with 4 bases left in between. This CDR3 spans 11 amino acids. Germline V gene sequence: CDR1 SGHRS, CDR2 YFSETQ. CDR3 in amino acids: CASSFRNEQFF. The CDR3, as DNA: TGCGCCAGCAGCTTCAGAAATGAGCAGTTCTTC.

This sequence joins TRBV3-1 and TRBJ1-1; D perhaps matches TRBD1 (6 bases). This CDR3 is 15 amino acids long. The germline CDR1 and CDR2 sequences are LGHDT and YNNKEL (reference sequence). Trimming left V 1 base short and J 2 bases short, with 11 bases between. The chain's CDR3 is CASSQGHRANTEAFF. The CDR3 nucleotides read TGTGCCAGCAGCCAAGGCCACAGGGCTAACACTGAAGCTTTCTTT.

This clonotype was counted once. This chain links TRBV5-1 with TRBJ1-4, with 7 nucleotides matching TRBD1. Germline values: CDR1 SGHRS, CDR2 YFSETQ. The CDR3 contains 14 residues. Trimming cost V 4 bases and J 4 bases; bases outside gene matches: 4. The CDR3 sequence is CASSGTAYNEKLFF. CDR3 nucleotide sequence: TGCGCCAGCAGCGGGACAGCTTATAATGAAAAACTGTTTTTT.

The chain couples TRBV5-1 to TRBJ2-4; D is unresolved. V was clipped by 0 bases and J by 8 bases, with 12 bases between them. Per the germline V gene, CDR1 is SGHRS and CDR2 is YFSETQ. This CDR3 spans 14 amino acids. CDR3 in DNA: TGCGCCAGCAGCTTGGACGAACCTCAGGACATTCAGTACTTC. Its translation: CASSLDEPQDIQYF.